This TCR beta chain is from a study of breast tumors, draining lymph nodes, adjacent tissues. TCRdb re-derived calls from the multiplex PCR reads in MiXCR, one entry per CDR3 protein. The profile covers about 94,000 distinct CDR3 sequences, with around 29% appearing a single time and over 8% taken by the ten largest. The lymph nodes were axillary draining lymph nodes from breast cancer patients. The sample holds one count of this clonotype. The junction departs from germline at one end; a sequencing error may be responsible. The CDR3 contains 12 residues. CDR1 is SEHNR, CDR2 FQNEAQ, per germline (reference sequence).

Sequencing was carried out using axillary lymph node tissue. The clonotype was recovered from a female donor with breast cancer. Some clones in this sample may be carry-over from other donors' samples. The chain combines TRBV7-9 with TRBJ1-1, with D possibly TRBD1 on 6 matching bases. CDR3 amino acids: CVSSLTGTPPFF. The CDR3 DNA sequence: TGTGTCAGCAGCCTCACCGGGACACCCCCTTTCTTT.